The clone carrying this T cell receptor (beta chain) was detected ten times or more. Its antigen is undetermined. These data belong to a study of T cells after posttransplantation cyclophosphamide. Findings and caveats of the study: Later blood repertoires were often dominated by clones from the donor CD8+ memory compartment. TRB overlap between skin or GI tissue T cells and blood was limited. Recipient CMV seropositivity and CMV reactivation strongly tracked TRB clonality.

The protocol was immunoSEQ multiplex PCR, while the TCRdb copy is restricted to in-frame clones and leaves out a portion. Recorded here are over 25,000 clones, none singletons. This related bone marrow graft donor gave peripheral blood on the day of marrow donation. V lost 10 bases to trimming and J lost 1 base, with 10 bases between them. In germline, CDR1 is ENHRY, CDR2 SYGVKD. CDR3 length: 12 amino acids. Sequences were obtained from PBMCs. This TCR derives from a man aged 45-60 years in good health, CMV-negative, and a related stem cell transplant donor. V is TRBV10-3 and J is TRBJ1-1; D might be TRBD1 (5 bases). The CDR3 spells CATAGGNTEAFF. CDR3 DNA: TGTGCCACCGCGGGGGGGAACACTGAAGCTTTCTTT.